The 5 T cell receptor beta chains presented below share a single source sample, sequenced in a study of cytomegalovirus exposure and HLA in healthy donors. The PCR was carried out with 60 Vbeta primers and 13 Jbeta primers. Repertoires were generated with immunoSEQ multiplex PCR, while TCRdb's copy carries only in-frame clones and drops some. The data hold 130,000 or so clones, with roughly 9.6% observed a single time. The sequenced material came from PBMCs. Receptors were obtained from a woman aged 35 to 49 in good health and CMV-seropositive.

The CDR3 loop is CASSEIGTAYEQYF. CDR3 DNA sequence: TGTGCCAGCAGTGAAATCGGGACAGCCTACGAGCAGTACTTC. The rearrangement joins TRBV2 to TRBJ2-7; 7 bases are shared with TRBD1. V shed 2 bases, J shed 2 bases, and the junction held 3 bases outside the gene matches. The CDR3 consists of 14 residues. Germline loops: CDR1 SNHLY, CDR2 FYNNEI.

The CDR3 DNA sequence: TGTGCCAGCAGTAACTACGGACAGGGTTACAATGAGCAGTTCTTC. Translating it yields CASSNYGQGYNEQFF. This chain uses TRBV27 with TRBJ2-1; 8 bases match TRBD1. From germline, CDR1 is MNHEY and CDR2 SMNVEV (reference sequence). The V gene end was trimmed by 5 bases and the J gene end by 4 bases; junction bases not matched to a gene: 7. This CDR3 contains 15 residues.

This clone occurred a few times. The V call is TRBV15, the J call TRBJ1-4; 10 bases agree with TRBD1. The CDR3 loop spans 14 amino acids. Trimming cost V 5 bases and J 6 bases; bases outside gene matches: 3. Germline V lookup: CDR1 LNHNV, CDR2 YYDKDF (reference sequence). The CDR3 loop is CATSGQGEHEKLFF. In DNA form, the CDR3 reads TGTGCCACCAGCGGACAGGGGGAGCATGAAAAACTGTTTTTT. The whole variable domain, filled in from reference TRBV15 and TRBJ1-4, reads DAMVIQNPRYQVTQFGKPVTLSCSQTLNHNVMYWYQQKSSQAPKLLFHYYDKDFNNEADTPDNFQSRRPNTSFCFLDIRSPGLGDTAMYLCATSGQGEHEKLFFGSGTQLSVL.

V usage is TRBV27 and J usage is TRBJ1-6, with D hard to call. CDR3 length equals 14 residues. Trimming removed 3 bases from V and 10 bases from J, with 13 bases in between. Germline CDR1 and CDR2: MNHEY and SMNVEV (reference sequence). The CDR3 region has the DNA TGTGCCAGCAGTTTCCTCGGGGAGGAATCACCCCTCCACTTT. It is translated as CASSFLGEESPLHF.

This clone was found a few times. The CDR3: CASSSGATYHEQYF. DNA of the CDR3: TGTGCCAGTAGTAGTGGGGCGACATACCACGAGCAGTACTTC. This rearrangement joins TRBV19 to TRBJ2-7, with D possibly being TRBD1 (5 bases). The CDR3 is 14 amino acids. Trimming stripped 4 bases from V and 5 bases from J, with 15 bases between. Germline loops: CDR1 LNHDA, CDR2 SQIVND (reference sequence).